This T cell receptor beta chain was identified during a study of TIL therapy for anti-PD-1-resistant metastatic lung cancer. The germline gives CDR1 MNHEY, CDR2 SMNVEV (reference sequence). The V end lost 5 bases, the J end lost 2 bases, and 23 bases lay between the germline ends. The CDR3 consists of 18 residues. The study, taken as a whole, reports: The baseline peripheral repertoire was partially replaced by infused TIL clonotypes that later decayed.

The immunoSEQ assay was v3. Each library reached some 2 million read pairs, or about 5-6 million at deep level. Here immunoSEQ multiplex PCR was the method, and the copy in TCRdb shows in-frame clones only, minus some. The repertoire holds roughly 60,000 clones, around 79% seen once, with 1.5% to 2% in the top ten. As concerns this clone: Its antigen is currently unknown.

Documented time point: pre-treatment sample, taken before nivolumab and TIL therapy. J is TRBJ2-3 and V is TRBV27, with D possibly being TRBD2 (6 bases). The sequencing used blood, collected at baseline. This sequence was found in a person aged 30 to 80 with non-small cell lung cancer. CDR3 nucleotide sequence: TGTGCCAGCAGTGTCGGGGCTCGGGGAGGTTTCATCACAGATACGCAGTATTTT. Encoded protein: CASSVGARGGFITDTQYF.